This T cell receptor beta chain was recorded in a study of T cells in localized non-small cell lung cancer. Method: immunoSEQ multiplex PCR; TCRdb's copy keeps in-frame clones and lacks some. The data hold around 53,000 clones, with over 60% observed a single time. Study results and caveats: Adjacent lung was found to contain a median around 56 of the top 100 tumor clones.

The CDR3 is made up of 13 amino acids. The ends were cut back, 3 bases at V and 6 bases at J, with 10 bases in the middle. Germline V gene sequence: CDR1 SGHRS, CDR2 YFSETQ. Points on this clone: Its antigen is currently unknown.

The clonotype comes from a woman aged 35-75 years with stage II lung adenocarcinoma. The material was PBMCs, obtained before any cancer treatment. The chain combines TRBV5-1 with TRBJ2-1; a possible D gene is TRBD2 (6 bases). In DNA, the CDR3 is TGCGCCAGCAGCTCCGGACTAATCAATGAGCAGTTCTTC. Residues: CASSSGLINEQFF.